The 29 T cell receptor beta chains reported below all come from one sample, sequenced in a study of monozygotic twins with inflammatory bowel disease. TCRdb processed the 5' RACE reads again and assigns one entry to each CDR3 protein, with no DNA. Listed are around 370,000 distinct CDR3 sequences; just over 2.5% falls within the top ten. Sequencing was done on a sample of blood. These receptors were collected from a human donor with ulcerative colitis or Crohn's disease, or a healthy co-twin of an affected twin (not recorded which).

The rearrangement links TRBV5-8 to TRBJ1-3. The CDR3 has 13 residues. Germline CDR1 reads SGHTS; CDR2 reads YDEGEE. The CDR3 protein is CASSLDLRNTIYF. Drawing the rest from reference TRBV5-8 and TRBJ1-3, the complete variable domain is EAGVTQSPTHLIKTRGQQATLRCSPISGHTSVYWYQQALGLGLQFLLWYDEGEERNRGNFPPRFSGRQFPNYSSELNVNALELEDSALYLCASSLDLRNTIYFGEGSWLTVV.

The chain uses TRBV5-1 and TRBJ1-4. Germline CDR1 SGHRS, CDR2 YFSETQ. The CDR3 runs to 14 residues. CDR3 sequence: CASSLSLSNEKLFF.

J is TRBJ2-1 and V is TRBV20-1; checking the TCRdb D call of TRBD1 is not possible without DNA. Germline loops: CDR1 DFQATT, CDR2 SNEGSKA (reference sequence). The CDR3 loop spans 15 amino acids. The CDR3 sequence is CSASIRQGAFNEQFF.

The V call is TRBV5-4, the J call TRBJ2-3; TCRdb's assignment of TRBD2 cannot be checked, as there is no DNA. The CDR3 length is 15 residues. Looked up from germline, CDR1 is SGHNT and CDR2 is YYREEE (reference sequence). The CDR3 loop is CASNEGSSSTDTQYF.

This chain joins TRBV14 and TRBJ2-1; the D call from TCRdb, TRBD1, cannot be confirmed without DNA. The CDR3 runs to 20 residues. Germline V lookup: CDR1 SGHDN, CDR2 FVKESK. This CDR3 reads CASSQDYGNRFGTGADEQFF.

The CDR3 region is CSAGGTGVDIQYF. The gene calls are TRBV20-1 and TRBJ2-4; TCRdb calls TRBD1, which cannot be checked without DNA. The CDR3 has 13 amino acids. In germline, CDR1 is DFQATT, CDR2 SNEGSKA (reference sequence).

The V and J genes are TRBV6-1 and TRBJ2-7; no DNA is available, so the TRBD1 call from TCRdb remains unchecked. The CDR3 extends over 13 amino acids. Germline V gene lookup returns CDR1 MNHNS and CDR2 SASEGT. The CDR3 spells CASSEAPPYEQYF.

This chain uses TRBV18 with TRBJ2-7. Germline CDR1 and CDR2: KGHSH and LQKENI. The CDR3 has 16 residues. The CDR3 protein is CASSPRETEPSYEQYF.

The CDR3 loop is CSASRPRVAKNIQYF. The chain combines TRBV20-1 with TRBJ2-4; TCRdb indicates TRBD1, and absent DNA this call remains unverified. Germline-derived CDR1 and CDR2 are DFQATT and SNEGSKA (reference sequence). The CDR3 is made up of 15 amino acids.

The chain carries TRBV7-8 and TRBJ2-5; with no DNA, the TCRdb D assignment of TRBD1 cannot be verified. The CDR3 is 14 residues long. The germline CDR1 and CDR2 sequences are SGHVS and FQNEAQ. CDR3 region: CASSGGAYQETQYF.

CDR3 residues: CASSAGRPDTQYF. The V and J genes are TRBV6-6 and TRBJ2-3; TCRdb's assignment of TRBD2 cannot be checked, as there is no DNA. In germline, CDR1 is MNHNY, CDR2 SVGAGI (reference sequence). This CDR3 region has 13 residues.

The V gene is TRBV7-6, the J gene TRBJ1-1; TCRdb reports TRBD1, a call that lacks DNA to check it against. CDR1 and CDR2 (germline): SGHVS, FNYEAQ. This CDR3 comprises 12 residues. The CDR3 is CASSSGGLEAFF.

The rearrangement links TRBV14 to TRBJ2-3; checking the TCRdb D call of TRBD1 is not possible without DNA. Germline values: CDR1 SGHDN, CDR2 FVKESK. The CDR3 sequence is 15 residues long. The CDR3 is CASNQQGAYTDTQYF.

This chain uses TRBV7-9 with TRBJ2-2; lacking DNA, the TRBD2 call made by TCRdb goes unchecked. CDR3 length: 14 amino acids. The germline V gene encodes CDR1 SEHNR and CDR2 FQNEAQ (reference sequence). This chain's CDR3 is CASSLLAPREELFF.

The chain employs TRBV4-2 and TRBJ2-7; the TRBD2 assignment by TCRdb is unverifiable without DNA. The CDR3 loop spans 17 amino acids. Germline CDR1 is LGHNA and CDR2 is YNFKEQ. This chain's CDR3 is CASSQDFSGTSPYEQYF.

The genes are TRBV4-3 and TRBJ1-1. Germline V gives CDR1 LGHNA, CDR2 YSLEER. This CDR3 contains 14 residues. The CDR3 sequence: CASSQVALLAEAFF.

The rearrangement links TRBV18 to TRBJ1-6; TCRdb names TRBD1, which stays unverified in the absence of DNA. Germline V gives CDR1 KGHSH, CDR2 LQKENI. This CDR3 has 15 amino acids. The CDR3 protein is CASSAGTGGNSPLHF.

This sequence joins TRBV7-3 and TRBJ2-5; TCRdb proposes TRBD1, but this gene call is untestable without DNA. Germline lookup yields CDR1 SGHTA and CDR2 FQGTGA. The CDR3 covers 16 residues. CDR3 protein: CASSLSGASYQETQYF.

The chain uses TRBV27 and TRBJ2-7; TCRdb indicates TRBD2, and absent DNA this call remains unverified. Germline V gene sequence: CDR1 MNHEY, CDR2 SMNVEV (reference sequence). This CDR3 has 14 amino acids. The CDR3 spells CASSFLAGTYEQYF.

The chain uses TRBV20-1 and TRBJ1-1. This CDR3 region has 15 residues. Germline CDR1 is DFQATT and CDR2 is SNEGSKA (reference sequence). The chain's CDR3 is CSASGVASLSGEAFF.

V and J are TRBV6-4 and TRBJ1-2; TCRdb's D call, TRBD1, is unchecked because there is no DNA. Germline values: CDR1 MRHNA, CDR2 SNTAGT. The CDR3 covers 11 residues. This CDR3 reads CASSGGGGYTF.

The rearrangement uses TRBV5-1 and TRBJ2-5. This CDR3 contains 15 residues. Germline values: CDR1 SGHRS, CDR2 YFSETQ. CDR3 sequence: CASSLNNRVRETQYF.

The chain is built from TRBV18 and TRBJ2-7; no DNA is available, so the TRBD1 call from TCRdb remains unchecked. Germline V gives CDR1 KGHSH, CDR2 LQKENI. This CDR3 is built from 15 residues. CDR3 amino acids: CASSPAPLSSYEQYF.

This chain joins TRBV7-3 and TRBJ2-1; lacking DNA, the TRBD1 call made by TCRdb goes unchecked. The length of the CDR3 is 15 residues. Germline values: CDR1 SGHTA, CDR2 FQGTGA. The CDR3 is CASSLLGGVNNEQFF.

V gene TRBV5-8 combines with J gene TRBJ2-2; TCRdb's D call, TRBD1, is unchecked because there is no DNA. CDR1 is SGHTS and CDR2 is YDEGEE in the germline V gene. This CDR3 spans 15 amino acids. The CDR3 here is CASSPGTGGIGELFF.

The chain carries TRBV5-1 and TRBJ2-7. Germline-derived CDR1 and CDR2 are SGHRS and YFSETQ. CDR3 length: 12 amino acids. The CDR3 spells CASSLRPYEQYF.

The CDR3 region is CASSSAGQTGELFF. The V and J genes are TRBV5-1 and TRBJ2-2; TCRdb names TRBD1, which stays unverified in the absence of DNA. The CDR3 has 14 amino acids. Per germline, CDR1 SGHRS and CDR2 YFSETQ.

This chain links TRBV5-5 with TRBJ1-1. The CDR3 runs 17 residues. Germline lookup yields CDR1 SGHKS and CDR2 YYEKEE (reference sequence). The CDR3 protein is CASSRTRMSPGGTEAFF.

The J gene is TRBJ1-5, the V gene TRBV6-5. The CDR3 length is 15 residues. Germline V gene lookup returns CDR1 MNHEY and CDR2 SVGAGI. The CDR3 protein is CASSYSRHGNQPQHF.